This T cell receptor (beta chain) comes out of a study of blood T cell repertoires in COVID-19. Background on the study: COVID-19 samples from acute and convalescent phases originated in the United States, Italy and Spain. The analysed material was cDNA or gDNA that came from T cells, B-cell-depleted T cells, or PBMCs.

This clone has just one count. How the authors handled the data: For nucleated cells, counts were estimated from reference gene primer amplification. Assay used: immunoSEQ multiplex PCR; TCRdb lists only in-frame clones, some missing. Clonal size and the V and J genes are those of that table, whereas D and trimming came from the DNA. The data contain about 240,000 clones, about four fifths of them seen just once; the ten biggest clones take up roughly 9.6%. Germline CDR1 is MNHEY and CDR2 is SMNVEV (reference sequence). The CDR3 is 17 residues long. V lost 6 bases to trimming and J lost 0 bases; unmatched junction nucleotides: 8.

This receptor was identified in a woman aged 80 or over with acute or convalescent COVID-19. The genes are TRBV27 and TRBJ2-6, with 7 bases identical to TRBD1. Sequencing was done on a sample of peripheral blood. In DNA, the CDR3 is TGTGCCAGCAGGGGTTGGACAGGCTACTCTGGGGCCAACGTCCTGACTTTC. It encodes CASRGWTGYSGANVLTF.